These 6 T cell receptor beta chains share one sample of origin, sequenced in a study of cytomegalovirus exposure and HLA in healthy donors. PCR was performed using 60 Vbeta and 13 Jbeta primers. Profiled with immunoSEQ multiplex PCR; TCRdb holds only in-frame clones, not every one. The sample totals about 140,000 clones. The material sequenced was PBMCs. The receptors originated from a male donor in good health and CMV-seronegative.

The V and J genes are TRBV9 and TRBJ2-1, with a tentative D call TRBD1 (6 bases). The CDR3 spans 15 residues. V lost 3 bases to trimming and J lost 3 bases, with 13 bases between them. Germline V CDR1 and CDR2: SGDLS, YYNGEE. CDR3 bases: TGTGCCAGCAGCGCCCAGGGGTTCGACTACAATGAGCAGTTCTTC. Encoded protein: CASSAQGFDYNEQFF.

V usage is TRBV18 and J usage is TRBJ2-2, with 8 bases identical to TRBD1. CDR3 size: 17 residues. Germline CDR1 and CDR2: KGHSH and LQKENI. J was trimmed by 0 bases and V by 3 bases; bases with no gene match: 6. CDR3 nucleotides: TGTGCCAGCTCACCTTTCGGACAGGGTGCGAACACCGGGGAGCTGTTTTTT. Protein product: CASSPFGQGANTGELFF.

The V and J genes are TRBV7-9 and TRBJ2-5; possible D gene TRBD1, 6 bases. This CDR3 contains 13 residues. The germline gives CDR1 SEHNR, CDR2 FQNEAQ (reference sequence). Trimming left V 4 bases short and J 5 bases short, with 11 bases between. The CDR3 sequence: CASSSQGWETQYF. CDR3 DNA: TGTGCCAGCAGCTCTCAGGGGTGGGAGACCCAGTACTTC.

This chain joins TRBV7-3 and TRBJ2-5; D not certain. V was trimmed by 4 bases and J by 2 bases, leaving 8 bases between them. Germline assignment: CDR1 SGHTA and CDR2 FQGTGA. The CDR3 runs 13 residues. The CDR3 DNA follows: TGTGCCAGCAGCTGGAGTTTACAAGAGACCCAGTACTTC. Translation gives CASSWSLQETQYF.

The V call is TRBV5-1, the J call TRBJ2-7; 7 bases fit TRBD1. This CDR3 has 15 residues. Per the germline V gene, CDR1 is SGHRS and CDR2 is YFSETQ. The junction had 5 bases not matched to a gene; V was cut back by 2 bases and J by 0 bases. Here the CDR3 DNA reads TGCGCCAGCAGCTTCACAGGGGAAAGCTCCTACGAGCAGTACTTC. Encoded protein: CASSFTGESSYEQYF.

The gene calls are TRBV27 and TRBJ2-7; 15 nucleotides align to TRBD2. J lost 5 bases, V lost 5 bases, and 4 bases had no gene match. This CDR3 spans 15 amino acids. Germline V gene sequence: CDR1 MNHEY, CDR2 SMNVEV (reference sequence). This chain's CDR3 is CASSAGLAGGDEQYF. CDR3 nucleotide sequence: TGTGCCAGCAGTGCCGGACTAGCGGGAGGGGACGAGCAGTACTTC.